Each of the 25 T cell receptor beta chains below was sequenced from the same sample in a study of immune heterogeneity within non-small cell lung tumors. Template input was genomic DNA from bulk tumor (around 630 ng per sample). While surgery was under way, several biopsies spaced far apart were taken per primary tumor. Samples came from untreated patients having curative surgery for newly diagnosed non-small cell lung cancer. Multiplex PCR (32 V and 13 J primers) was used to amplify the TCR beta CDR3. TCRdb recomputed calls from the multiplex PCR reads with MiXCR, one row per CDR3 protein. The table lists 4,000 to 5,000 distinct CDR3 sequences, around 35% of them singletons. The sequenced material came from lung tumor tissue. These receptors all stem from a woman aged 50 to 65 with non-small cell lung cancer.

With respect to this clonotype: Compared with germline, one end of the junction differs, possibly owing to a read error. CDR3 in amino acids: CAGSGLAGVAKEQCF. CDR3 nucleotides: TGTGCCGGGAGTGGTCTAGCGGGGGTAGCCAAGGAGCAGTGCTTC. The chain has TRBV30 and TRBJ2-1; the match to TRBD2 covers 10 bases. CDR1 and CDR2 (germline): GTSNPN, SVGIG (reference sequence). The CDR3 is 15 amino acids.

The chain carries TRBV7-2 and TRBJ1-2; D is possibly TRBD1 (5 bases). The V gene's germline CDR1 is SGHTA and CDR2 FQGNSA. The CDR3 is 13 residues long. V was pared by 5 bases and J by 8 bases, with 15 bases between. CDR3 bases: TGTGCCAGCAGCCTCCGGGGCCTGGGGGGCTACACCTTC. This encodes CASSLRGLGGYTF. Full variable domain (missing parts from reference TRBV7-2 and TRBJ1-2): GAGVSQSPSNKVTEKGKDVELRCDPISGHTALYWYRQSLGQGLEFLIYFQGNSAPDKSGLPSDRFSAERTGGSVSTLTIQRTQQEDSAVYLCASSLRGLGGYTFGSGTRLTVV.

As regards this clonotype: A read error may be the cause here, since a much bigger clone is one base away. The chain couples TRBV29-1 to TRBJ2-7, with TRBD2 matching 8 bases. The length of the CDR3 is 15 residues. J was trimmed by 5 bases and V by 2 bases; bases with no gene match: 11. Germline CDR1 reads SQVTM; CDR2 reads ANQGSEA. The chain's CDR3 is CSVEFQSGGSHEQYF. For the CDR3, the DNA is TGCAGCGTTGAATTTCAAAGCGGGGGATCCCACGAGCAGTACTTC.

By proportion, this clonotype is medium-sized. J is TRBJ1-1 and V is TRBV18; 10 bases map to TRBD1. Germline CDR1 reads KGHSH; CDR2 reads LQKENI. This CDR3 comprises 15 residues. V lost 5 bases to trimming and J lost 4 bases; unmatched junction nucleotides: 7. CDR3 in amino acids: CASSTRDRGPTEAFF. DNA for the CDR3: TGTGCCAGCTCAACCCGGGACAGGGGTCCCACTGAAGCTTTCTTT.

This clonotype was seen a few times. The junction and the germline gene differ at one end; a read error may be behind it. This sequence joins TRBV28 and TRBJ2-1, with 7 bases lining up with TRBD2. This CDR3 contains 17 residues. CDR1 MDHEN and CDR2 SYDVKM come from the germline V gene. The CDR3 region has the DNA TGTGCCAACAGTCCCACTAGCGCAACCTCGTCCTACAATGAGCAGTTCTTC. This codes for CANSPTSATSSYNEQFF.

This clonotype is judged medium-sized. V gene TRBV27 combines with J gene TRBJ2-7, with D possibly matching TRBD1 (6 bases). CDR1 MNHEY and CDR2 SMNVEV come from the germline V gene (reference sequence). V lost 8 bases to trimming and J lost 3 bases, with 17 bases between them. The CDR3 extends over 14 amino acids. The CDR3 bases are TGTGCCAGCCGGAAGGAGACAGGATACTACGAGCAGTACTTC. This sequence encodes CASRKETGYYEQYF.

This clonotype was picked up one time. A much bigger clone sits one base away, suggesting this may be a read error. Because the CDR3's place on the DNA is in doubt, the DNA is left out and the CDR3 is given as listed by TCRdb. V is TRBV11-3 and J is TRBJ1-1; the table calls TRBD1, which could not be checked here. With termini counted, the CDR3 has 11 amino acids. Germline V gene data show CDR1 as SGHNT and CDR2 as YENEEA. This chain's CDR3 is CASSWGGGALF.

Comments on this clonotype: This may arise from a read error, as a much more abundant clone is one base away. J is TRBJ1-4 and V is TRBV6-1, with D perhaps TRBD1 (5 bases). The V gene's germline CDR1 is MNHNS and CDR2 SASEGT. This CDR3 is built from 14 residues. Written as DNA, the CDR3 is TGTGCCGGCAGATCAGGGACAACTAATGAAAAACTGTTTTTT. This gives the protein CAGRSGTTNEKLFF.

The chain couples TRBV20-1 to TRBJ1-5; no clear D. The length of the CDR3 is 13 residues. Per germline, CDR1 DFQATT and CDR2 SNEGSKA (reference sequence). Trimming removed 0 bases from V and 4 bases from J, with 7 bases in between. This CDR3 is CSARDTVNQPQHF. The CDR3 DNA reads TGCAGTGCTAGAGATACAGTTAATCAGCCCCAGCATTTT.

This clonotype is categorized as medium-sized. J is TRBJ1-1 and V is TRBV18; D unresolved. This CDR3 has 13 amino acids. CDR1 and CDR2 (germline): KGHSH, LQKENI. V was pared by 3 bases and J by 5 bases, with 10 bases between. In DNA, the CDR3 is TGTGCCAGCTCACCGGGAGGGAGGACTGAAGCTTTCTTT. Its protein is CASSPGGRTEAFF. Drawing the rest from reference TRBV18 and TRBJ1-1, the complete variable domain is NAGVMQNPRHLVRRRGQEARLRCSPMKGHSHVYWYRQLPEEGLKFMVYLQKENIIDESGMPKERFSAEFPKEGPSILRIQQVVRGDSAAYFCASSPGGRTEAFFGQGTRLTVV.

As concerns this clonotype: Germline is not matched at one junction end, which may reflect a read error. The chain combines TRBV19 with TRBJ2-2; a weak D match, TRBD1 (6 bases). The CDR3 is 15 residues long. Germline V gene sequence: CDR1 LNHDA, CDR2 SQIVND (reference sequence). CDR3 region: CASSIPGDDTWELFF. In DNA form, the CDR3 reads TGTGCCAGTAGTATACCAGGGGACGACACCTGGGAGCTTTTTTTT.

Details on this clonotype: The germline gene is not matched at one end of the junction; a read error may be the cause. The V call is TRBV10-3, the J call TRBJ2-3, with TRBD2 matching 7 bases. Near its end, the DNA agrees better with TRBJ2-1, so the J call may be wrong. The germline V gene encodes CDR1 ENHRY and CDR2 SYGVKD. The CDR3 length is 14 residues. CDR3 residues: CAISESRDYDEQFF. CDR3 DNA sequence: TGTGCCATCAGTGAATCCCGGGACTACGATGAGCAGTTCTTC.

In regard to this clonotype: This could be a read error, since a much larger clone is one nucleotide away. This likely comes from a read error, as the CDR3 has no conserved phenylalanine or tryptophan at its end. V gene TRBV28 combines with J gene TRBJ2-5; tentative D call: TRBD1 (5 bases). Germline CDR1 reads MDHEN; CDR2 reads SYDVKM. Trimming took 6 bases from V and 5 from J, leaving 25 bases between them. CDR3 length equals 17 residues. The CDR3 spells CASRTTVRAMSRETQYS. The CDR3 bases are TGTGCCAGCAGAACCACCGTCAGGGCCATGTCAAGGGAGACCCAGTACTCC.

This clonotype is deemed medium-sized. The chain combines TRBV2 with TRBJ1-5; D gene unclear. Germline V gene data show CDR1 as SNHLY and CDR2 as FYNNEI. The CDR3 spans 13 residues. Trimming removed 7 bases from V and 7 bases from J, with 14 bases in between. CDR3 sequence: CASNYDIPQPQHF. DNA for the CDR3: TGTGCCAGCAACTATGACATTCCCCAGCCCCAGCATTTT.

Relative to its sample, this clonotype is medium-sized. The chain combines TRBV30 with TRBJ1-4; possible D gene TRBD1, 6 bases. The CDR3 length is 13 residues. V shed 5 bases and J shed 6 bases, with 13 bases lying between them. Per germline, CDR1 GTSNPN and CDR2 SVGIG (reference sequence). CDR3 protein: CAWAGEADEKLFF. The CDR3 bases are TGTGCCTGGGCAGGGGAAGCAGATGAAAAACTGTTTTTT. The full variable domain, with the rest looked up from reference TRBV30 and TRBJ1-4, is SQTIHQWPATLVQPVGSPLSLECTVEGTSNPNLYWYRQAAGRGLQLLFYSVGIGQISSEVPQNLSASRPQDRQFILSSKKLLLSDSGFYLCAWAGEADEKLFFGSGTQLSVL.

In regard to this clonotype: A much larger clone differs from this one at a single base, so this may be a read error. V usage is TRBV5-1 and J usage is TRBJ2-1, with TRBD1 matching over 9 bases. CDR3 length equals 15 residues. Germline V gene lookup returns CDR1 SGHRS and CDR2 YFSETQ. The chain's CDR3 is CATSPGTGTYNEQFF. In DNA form, the CDR3 reads TGCGCCACCAGCCCTGGGACAGGGACCTACAATGAGCAGTTCTTC.

The chain employs TRBV5-8 and TRBJ2-3, with TRBD2 identical over 14 bases. The CDR3 runs 14 residues. CDR1 is SGHTS and CDR2 is YDEGEE in the germline V gene. With V trimmed by 2 bases and J by 10 bases, 3 bases remained unmatched. CDR3 residues: CASSLGLAGGAQYF. The CDR3 coding sequence is TGTGCCAGCAGCTTAGGACTAGCGGGAGGCGCGCAGTATTTT.

The chain carries TRBV20-1 and TRBJ2-3; 7 positions match TRBD1. The end of the DNA fits TRBJ1-5 better, so the J call may be wrong. Germline V gives CDR1 DFQATT, CDR2 SNEGSKA (reference sequence). The CDR3 length is 14 residues. The CDR3 loop reads CSARGAGAAQGQHF. CDR3 DNA sequence: TGCAGTGCTAGAGGAGCGGGAGCCGCACAGGGGCAGCATTTT.

This sequence joins TRBV29-1 and TRBJ2-1, with D possibly being TRBD1 or TRBD2 (6 bases each). The CDR3 is 15 residues long. V was shortened by 4 bases and J by 10 bases, with 23 bases between the two germline ends. Germline V gene data show CDR1 as SQVTM and CDR2 as ANQGSEA. As DNA, the CDR3 is TGCAGCGTTGTAGATGGGGGGCTCGGCACAGGGGAGCAGTTCTTC. Amino acids: CSVVDGGLGTGEQFF.

This clonotype is medium-sized. V is TRBV6-1 and J is TRBJ1-5, with no clear D. The CDR3 spans 16 residues. In germline, CDR1 is MNHNS, CDR2 SASEGT. The V end was cut by 2 bases, the J end by 7 bases, with 18 bases between. CDR3 sequence reads: CASSELAGWETQPQHF. As DNA, the CDR3 is TGTGCCAGCAGTGAATTGGCAGGTTGGGAGACACAGCCCCAGCATTTT.

This clonotype has a handful of counts. The CDR3 bases are TGCAGTGCTAGAGTGGAGGGGAAAGGGTCAACTAATGAAAAACTGTTTTTT. This sequence encodes CSARVEGKGSTNEKLFF. The J gene is TRBJ1-4, the V gene TRBV20-1; tentatively, D is TRBD1 (5 bases). CDR1 is DFQATT and CDR2 is SNEGSKA in the germline V gene (reference sequence). V shed 1 base and J shed 0 bases, with 15 bases lying between them. The CDR3 is 17 amino acids.

This clonotype counts as medium-sized (0.01 to 0.1%). The gene calls are TRBV20-1 and TRBJ2-3; D unclear. The V end was cut by 1 base, the J end by 3 bases, with 8 bases between. CDR1 DFQATT and CDR2 SNEGSKA come from the germline V gene (reference sequence). The CDR3 has 13 residues. The CDR3 reads CSARVSETDTQYF. DNA of the CDR3: TGCAGTGCTAGAGTTAGTGAAACAGATACGCAGTATTTT.

The chain links TRBV5-1 to TRBJ1-1, with D tentatively TRBD1 (6 bases). This CDR3 is 15 amino acids long. Trimming shortened V by 0 bases and J by 4 bases, and 13 bases separated the two germline ends. Germline values: CDR1 SGHRS, CDR2 YFSETQ. CDR3 nucleotides: TGCGCCAGCAGCTTGGAAGGGGGGAGAGGCACTGAAGCTTTCTTT. Protein sequence: CASSLEGGRGTEAFF.

V gene TRBV28 combines with J gene TRBJ1-1; 11 positions agree with TRBD1. There are 16 residues in the CDR3. J was trimmed by 5 bases and V by 6 bases; bases with no gene match: 11. Germline V gene data show CDR1 as MDHEN and CDR2 as SYDVKM. The CDR3 DNA sequence: TGTGCCAGCAGGACCGGACAGGGGGCCGGGTTAACTGAAGCTTTCTTT. This translates into CASRTGQGAGLTEAFF.

By share, this clonotype counts as medium-sized. In DNA form, the CDR3 reads TGTGCCAGCAGCCAAGAAGAAGGGGAAGGCTTCATTTATGGCTACACCTTC. Protein: CASSQEEGEGFIYGYTF. V is TRBV14 and J is TRBJ1-2; perhaps TRBD1 as D (5 bases). The CDR3 is 17 amino acids. Germline V gene lookup returns CDR1 SGHDN and CDR2 FVKESK. V lost 0 bases and J lost 5, with 19 bases in between. Complete variable domain (other parts from reference TRBV14 and TRBJ1-2): EAGVTQFPSHSVIEKGQTVTLRCDPISGHDNLYWYRRVMGKEIKFLLHFVKESKQDESGMPNNRFLAERTGGTYSTLKVQPAELEDSGVYFCASSQEEGEGFIYGYTFGSGTRLTVV.